The 16 T cell receptor beta chains listed next were all sequenced from one sample in a study of T cell repertoires in cytomegalovirus infection. TCRdb fed the reads into MiXCR, producing one record per CDR3 protein. The sample includes about 97,000 distinct CDR3 sequences, about 15% of them seen just once. Material: PBMCs. Receptors were obtained from a human donor in good health (CMV status not recorded). Some clones in this sample may be carry-over from other donors' samples.

This clonotype was observed many times. V is TRBV6-2 or TRBV6-3 and J is TRBJ2-5; 12 bases match TRBD2. V was pared by 5 bases and J by 12 bases, with 13 bases of the junction left unmatched. CDR1 and CDR2 from the germline V gene are MNHEY and SVGEGT. The CDR3 has 15 residues. DNA for the CDR3: TGTGCCAGCAGTCCACAAGAGCTAGCGGGGGGGTTTAAGTACTTC. This codes for CASSPQELAGGFKYF.

This clonotype has just a few counts. The chain combines TRBV6-5 with TRBJ2-7; 7 bases are shared with TRBD2. CDR3 length: 14 residues. Trimming took 5 bases from V and 6 from J; bases not matched to a gene: 10. Germline-derived CDR1 and CDR2 are MNHEY and SVGAGI. The DNA of the CDR3 is TGTGCCAGCAGTGGCGGGACTACACCCTCCGAGCAGTACTTC. This translates into CASSGGTTPSEQYF.

This clonotype was picked up many times. V usage is TRBV11-2 and J usage is TRBJ2-4; perhaps TRBD1 as D (5 bases). Germline V gene sequence: CDR1 SGHAT, CDR2 FQNNGV. The length of the CDR3 is 13 residues. V was pared by 6 bases and J by 3 bases, with 9 bases between. CDR3 coding DNA: TGTGCCAGCAGATGGGGCAGCAAAAACATTCAGTACTTC. Translated, it gives CASRWGSKNIQYF. Full variable domain (remainder filled in from reference TRBV11-2 and TRBJ2-4): EAGVAQSPRYKIIEKRQSVAFWCNPISGHATLYWYQQILGQGPKLLIQFQNNGVVDDSQLPKDRFSAERLKGVDSTLKIQPAKLEDSAVYLCASRWGSKNIQYFGAGTRLSVL.

The chain carries TRBV6-6 and TRBJ1-6; D gene ambiguous. Germline CDR1 and CDR2: MNHNY and SVGAGI (reference sequence). Trimming pared 2 bases from V and 9 bases from J, leaving 11 bases between. The CDR3 covers 14 residues. The CDR3 coding sequence is TGTGCCAGCAGTTACGTCGGCTGGGGTTCACCCCTCCACTTT. Amino acid sequence: CASSYVGWGSPLHF.

This clonotype was picked up a small number of times. The V gene is TRBV11-2, the J gene TRBJ1-2; no reliable D call. Trimming cost V 5 bases and J 4 bases, with 14 bases left between them. This CDR3 has 14 residues. The V gene's germline CDR1 is SGHAT and CDR2 FQNNGV. CDR3 amino acids: CASSPTHKSYGYTF. As DNA, the CDR3 is TGTGCCAGCAGCCCAACTCATAAGAGCTATGGCTACACCTTC.

This clonotype was counted many times. The rearrangement joins TRBV7-3 to TRBJ1-2, with D maybe TRBD1 (5 bases). V was shortened by 5 bases and J by 4 bases, with 14 bases between the two germline ends. Per germline, CDR1 SGHTA and CDR2 FQGTGA. The CDR3 contains 14 residues. DNA of the CDR3: TGTGCCAGCAGCCCCGTGGGACTGAGCTATGGCTACACCTTC. Its translation is CASSPVGLSYGYTF.

As concerns this clonotype: A much more abundant neighbour one base away suggests this may be a read error. The V gene is TRBV7-2, the J gene TRBJ2-3; tentative D call: TRBD1 (5 bases). Per the germline V gene, CDR1 is SGHTA and CDR2 is FQGNSA. CDR3 length equals 15 residues. CDR3 nucleotides: TGTGCCAGCAGCTTCAGGGTGCGCAGCACAGATACGGAGTATTTT. Its translation is CASSFRVRSTDTEYF.

For this clonotype: The junction does not match germline at one end; this may be a read error. The chain carries TRBV7-6 and TRBJ2-3; 12 bases map to TRBD2. There are 17 residues in the CDR3. Germline V gene data show CDR1 as SGHVS and CDR2 as FNYEAQ. The CDR3 DNA is TGTGCTAGCAGCCCAGGACTAGCGGGGTCGCAGGGAGATACGCAGTATTTT. Protein product: CASSPGLAGSQGDTQYF.

A few counts support this clonotype. The chain employs TRBV2 and TRBJ1-4; 9 nucleotides line up with TRBD1. Germline-derived CDR1 and CDR2 are SNHLY and FYNNEI. The CDR3 runs 14 residues. Unmatched junction bases numbered 7, after V lost 8 bases and J lost 6 bases. Here the CDR3 reads CASHRDREDEKLFF. In DNA, the CDR3 is TGTGCCAGCCACCGGGACAGGGAAGATGAAAAACTGTTTTTT.

This clonotype was seen only a few times. The chain couples TRBV7-2 to TRBJ2-2, with D unclear. The CDR3 runs 14 residues. In germline, CDR1 is SGHTA, CDR2 FQGNSA. V shed 1 base and J shed 4 bases, with 7 bases lying between them. The CDR3 DNA reads TGTGCCAGCAGCTTAGAAACGACCACCGGGGAGCTGTTTTTT. This encodes CASSLETTTGELFF. Looking up the rest from reference TRBV7-2 and TRBJ2-2 gives the full variable domain: GAGVSQSPSNKVTEKGKDVELRCDPISGHTALYWYRQSLGQGLEFLIYFQGNSAPDKSGLPSDRFSAERTGGSVSTLTIQRTQQEDSAVYLCASSLETTTGELFFGEGSRLTVL.

This clonotype was seen only a few times. The chain is built from TRBV27 and TRBJ2-2, with D unresolved. Trimming left V 2 bases short and J 7 bases short, with 8 bases between. Germline values: CDR1 MNHEY, CDR2 SMNVEV (reference sequence). The CDR3 is 13 amino acids. The CDR3 protein is CASSLGPNGELFF. CDR3 nucleotides: TGTGCCAGCAGTTTAGGGCCCAACGGGGAGCTGTTTTTT.

In its sample, this clonotype was seen many times. This chain connects TRBV7-2 to TRBJ2-7, with TRBD1 identical over 8 bases. This CDR3 region has 15 residues. Germline CDR1 SGHTA, CDR2 FQGNSA. Trimming cost V 5 bases and J 5 bases; bases outside gene matches: 11. CDR3 amino acids: CASSPRQGRTDEQYF. CDR3 bases: TGTGCCAGCAGCCCGAGACAGGGGAGGACGGACGAGCAGTACTTC.

This rearrangement joins TRBV19 to TRBJ2-4; 7 bases map to TRBD1. The germline V gene has CDR1 LNHDA and CDR2 SQIVND (reference sequence). J was trimmed by 6 bases and V by 6 bases; bases with no gene match: 5. This CDR3 comprises 13 residues. This chain's CDR3 is CASRRDSRNIQYF. The CDR3 DNA is TGTGCCAGTAGGAGGGACAGCCGAAACATTCAGTACTTC.

Of note for this clonotype: This may stem from a read error, because a much larger clone lies one nucleotide away. The chain uses TRBV20-1 and TRBJ2-7; TRBD1 might be the D (6 bases). Germline V CDR1 and CDR2: DFQATT, SNEGSKA (reference sequence). This CDR3 is 14 amino acids long. V was clipped by 2 bases and J by 3 bases, with 14 bases between them. CDR3 region: CSARTGNSYYEQYF. DNA of the CDR3: TGCAGTGCTAGAACAGGGAATAGTTACTACGAGCAGTACTTC.

This clonotype was detected many times. DNA for the CDR3: TGTGCCAGCAGCTTCCTGACAGGGGGTGGTGGCTACACCTTC. As protein: CASSFLTGGGGYTF. The gene calls are TRBV7-2 and TRBJ1-2; 9 bases agree with TRBD1. V gave up 3 bases and J gave up 7 bases; unmatched junction bases: 6. Germline V gene lookup returns CDR1 SGHTA and CDR2 FQGNSA. This CDR3 region has 14 residues.

This clonotype was seen a few times. The rearrangement joins TRBV7-9 to TRBJ1-5; TRBD1 aligns across 7 bases. In germline, CDR1 is SEHNR, CDR2 FQNEAQ (reference sequence). Trimming cost V 7 bases and J 5 bases; bases outside gene matches: 8. The CDR3 consists of 14 residues. The CDR3 reads CASTETGTDQPQHF. The CDR3, as DNA: TGTGCCAGCACCGAGACAGGGACGGATCAGCCCCAGCATTTT.